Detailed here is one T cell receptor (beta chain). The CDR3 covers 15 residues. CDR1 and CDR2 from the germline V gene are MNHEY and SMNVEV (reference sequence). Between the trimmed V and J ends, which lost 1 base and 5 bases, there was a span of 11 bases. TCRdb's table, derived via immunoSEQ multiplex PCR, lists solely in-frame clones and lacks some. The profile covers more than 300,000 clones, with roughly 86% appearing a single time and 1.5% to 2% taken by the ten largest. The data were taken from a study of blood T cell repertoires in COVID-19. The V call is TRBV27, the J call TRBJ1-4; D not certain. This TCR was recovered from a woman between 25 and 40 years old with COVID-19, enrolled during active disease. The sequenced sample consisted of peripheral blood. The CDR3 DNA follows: TGTGCCAGCAGTTTATTTTTGGGGAGCAATGAAAAACTGTTTTTT. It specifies CASSLFLGSNEKLFF.